This TCR beta chain was observed in a study of cytomegalovirus exposure and HLA in healthy donors. About the study: Ancestry clustering placed 70% to 85% of more than 350 genotyped donors in the Caucasian-associated cluster. Broader study findings: Earlier analysis looked at TCR beta V segments, and most were productive about 87% or about 30% of the time. Later work found that TCR association rates differed between HLA loci; DRB1 had the most and HLA-C the fewest. Accurate prediction of most subjects' HLA-A and HLA-B alleles from TCR beta sequences was reported.

Germline-derived CDR1 and CDR2 are MDHEN and SYDVKM. The V end lost 3 bases, the J end lost 10 bases, and 15 bases lay between the germline ends. The CDR3 loop spans 14 amino acids. Primers included in the PCR were 60 Vbeta and 13 Jbeta primers. The protocol was immunoSEQ multiplex PCR, while the TCRdb copy is restricted to in-frame clones and leaves out a portion. The sample consists of over 200,000 clones, 70% to 85% of them appearing once. A word on this clone: Its antigen is still unknown.

This TCR was recovered from a male donor in good health and CMV-seronegative. This rearrangement joins TRBV28 to TRBJ1-4; possible D gene TRBD1, 6 bases. Sequenced sample: PBMCs. The CDR3 DNA reads as TGTGCCAGCAGTTTCACAGGGCCGAAAGGAAAACTGTTTTTT. Encoded protein: CASSFTGPKGKLFF.